The T cell receptor beta chain described here comes from a study of control samples from healthy donors and cancer patients. TCRdb keeps only in-frame clones here, not all; method: immunoSEQ multiplex PCR. The sample has tens of thousands of clones, almost 85% seen once. This clone was seen only a few times. The CDR3 is 12 residues long. In germline, CDR1 is ENHRY, CDR2 SYGVKD. The V gene lost 3 bases and the J gene lost 8 bases, with 10 bases spanning the gap. The V gene is TRBV10-3, the J gene TRBJ1-1; D gene unclear. The source is a middle-aged man in good health. Specimen: blood. The CDR3 loop reads CAISEEQSEAFF. The CDR3 DNA is TGTGCCATCAGTGAAGAACAGTCGGAAGCTTTCTTT.